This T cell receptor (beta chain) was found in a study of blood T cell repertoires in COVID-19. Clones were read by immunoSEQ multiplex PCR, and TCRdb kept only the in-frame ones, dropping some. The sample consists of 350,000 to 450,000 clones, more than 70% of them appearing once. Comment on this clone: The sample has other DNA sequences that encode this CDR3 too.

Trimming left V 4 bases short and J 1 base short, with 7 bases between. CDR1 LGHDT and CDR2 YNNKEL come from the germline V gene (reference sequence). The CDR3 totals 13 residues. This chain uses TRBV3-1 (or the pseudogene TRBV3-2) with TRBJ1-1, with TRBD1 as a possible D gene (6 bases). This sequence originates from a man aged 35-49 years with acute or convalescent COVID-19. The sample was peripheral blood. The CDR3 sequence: CASSPTGNTEAFF. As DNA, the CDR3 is TGTGCCAGCAGCCCGACAGGGAACACTGAAGCTTTCTTT.